The 16 T cell receptor beta chains listed next were all sequenced from one sample in a study of T cell changes during pregnancy in multiple sclerosis. Method: immunoSEQ multiplex PCR; TCRdb's copy keeps in-frame clones and lacks some. The table records roughly 80,000 clones, about 91% of them present only once. The sample here was peripheral blood, taken before pregnancy. All receptors come from a female donor with multiple sclerosis, enrolled in a pregnancy study.

The chain carries TRBV4-2 and TRBJ2-7; no firm D call. This CDR3 contains 17 residues. Trimming took off 4 bases at V and 0 bases at J, with 19 bases between the two ends. Germline V gene lookup returns CDR1 LGHNA and CDR2 YNFKEQ. The CDR3 region is CASSLRPTVSPSYEQYF. The CDR3 DNA is TGTGCCAGCAGCCTTCGCCCTACAGTGTCCCCCTCCTACGAGCAGTACTTC.

V and J are TRBV7-9 and TRBJ1-3; possible D gene TRBD1, 5 bases. The CDR3 length is 15 residues. CDR1 and CDR2 (germline): SEHNR, FQNEAQ (reference sequence). Trimming pared 2 bases from V and 2 bases from J, leaving 10 bases between. CDR3: CASSLLTGPGNTIYF. The CDR3 nucleotides read TGTGCCAGCAGCTTACTTACAGGCCCTGGAAACACCATATATTTT. Full variable domain (rest looked up from reference TRBV7-9 and TRBJ1-3): DTGVSQNPRHKITKRGQNVTFRCDPISEHNRLYWYRQTLGQGPEFLTYFQNEAQLEKSRLLSDRFSAERPKGSFSTLEIQRTEQGDSAMYLCASSLLTGPGNTIYFGEGSWLTVV.

The chain recombines TRBV27 with TRBJ2-6; 7 positions match TRBD1. The CDR3 contains 19 residues. V was pared by 3 bases and J by 0 bases, with 11 bases of the junction left unmatched. CDR1 is MNHEY and CDR2 is SMNVEV in the germline V gene (reference sequence). DNA for the CDR3: TGTGCCAGCAGTTTTCGGCGACAGGGAGCATCCTCTGGGGCCAACGTCCTGACTTTC. Translating it yields CASSFRRQGASSGANVLTF.

The J gene is TRBJ2-7, the V gene TRBV6-5, with 10 bases that match TRBD1. Looked up from germline, CDR1 is MNHEY and CDR2 is SVGAGI. J was trimmed by 6 bases and V by 5 bases; bases with no gene match: 7. There are 14 residues in the CDR3. The CDR3 spells CASSRWTGGFEQYF. CDR3 DNA sequence: TGTGCCAGCAGTCGATGGACAGGGGGTTTCGAGCAGTACTTC.

This rearrangement joins TRBV6-4 to TRBJ2-1; 7 bases match TRBD1. From germline, CDR1 is MRHNA and CDR2 SNTAGT. Trimming took 3 bases from V and 10 from J; bases not matched to a gene: 6. CDR3 length: 13 residues. This CDR3 is CASSDERGREQFF. The CDR3 DNA sequence: TGTGCCAGCAGTGATGAGAGGGGGCGAGAGCAGTTCTTC.

The rearrangement links TRBV7-9 to TRBJ2-7, with a weak D call TRBD2 (6 bases). Germline lookup yields CDR1 SEHNR and CDR2 FQNEAQ (reference sequence). There are 13 residues in the CDR3. Trimming took 1 base from V and 5 from J, leaving 9 bases between them. CDR3 coding DNA: TGTGCCAGCAGCTTAGGGGGCGGGGACGAGCAGTACTTC. Translated, it gives CASSLGGGDEQYF. Together with reference TRBV7-9 and TRBJ2-7, the CDR3 gives the full variable domain: DTGVSQNPRHKITKRGQNVTFRCDPISEHNRLYWYRQTLGQGPEFLTYFQNEAQLEKSRLLSDRFSAERPKGSFSTLEIQRTEQGDSAMYLCASSLGGGDEQYFGPGTRLTVT.

The chain recombines TRBV18 with TRBJ1-3, with a tentative D call TRBD1 (6 bases). V was shortened by 4 bases and J by 0 bases, with 13 bases between the two germline ends. Germline CDR1 is KGHSH and CDR2 is LQKENI. The CDR3 is made up of 16 amino acids. The CDR3 here is CASSQTGLNSGNTIYF. CDR3 DNA: TGTGCCAGCTCACAGACAGGCCTTAACTCTGGAAACACCATATATTTT. Based on the CDR3 plus reference TRBV18 and TRBJ1-3, the full variable domain is NAGVMQNPRHLVRRRGQEARLRCSPMKGHSHVYWYRQLPEEGLKFMVYLQKENIIDESGMPKERFSAEFPKEGPSILRIQQVVRGDSAAYFCASSQTGLNSGNTIYFGEGSWLTVV.

This chain uses TRBV19 with TRBJ2-2, with 15 bases identical to TRBD2. CDR3 size: 18 residues. Germline V gives CDR1 LNHDA, CDR2 SQIVND (reference sequence). Germline trimming cut 4 bases from V and 7 bases from J; bases unmatched to any gene: 10. The CDR3 is CASSTSGLAGGVGGELFF. CDR3 bases: TGTGCCAGTAGTACCTCCGGACTAGCGGGAGGGGTAGGCGGGGAGCTGTTTTTT.

The gene calls are TRBV9 and TRBJ2-3; D is perhaps TRBD1 (5 bases). CDR3 size: 15 residues. V was shortened by 1 base and J by 2 bases, with 11 bases between the two germline ends. Germline V lookup: CDR1 SGDLS, CDR2 YYNGEE. CDR3 sequence (DNA): TGTGCCAGCAGCGTAAGTGGACATTCCACAGATACGCAGTATTTT. It translates to CASSVSGHSTDTQYF.

V is TRBV27 and J is TRBJ2-1; 9 positions match TRBD2. Germline V gene lookup returns CDR1 MNHEY and CDR2 SMNVEV (reference sequence). CDR3 length: 17 amino acids. V gave up 4 bases and J gave up 4 bases; unmatched junction bases: 11. The CDR3 reads CASSSRRGLARYNEQFF. The CDR3 coding sequence is TGTGCCAGCAGTTCCCGCCGAGGACTAGCGAGGTACAATGAGCAGTTCTTC.

The chain combines TRBV19 with TRBJ2-2; D gene uncertain. This CDR3 contains 15 residues. V lost 5 bases and J lost 1, with 11 bases in between. The germline V gene has CDR1 LNHDA and CDR2 SQIVND (reference sequence). The CDR3 spells CASSLLARNTGELFF. The CDR3 DNA follows: TGTGCCAGTAGTTTACTTGCGAGGAACACCGGGGAGCTGTTTTTT.

This chain links TRBV5-6 with TRBJ2-1, with 14 bases identical to TRBD2. The junction had 16 bases not matched to a gene; V was cut back by 4 bases and J by 7 bases. The CDR3 is 19 amino acids. From germline, CDR1 is SGHDT and CDR2 YYEEEE. The CDR3 DNA sequence: TGTGCCAGCAGCCTACCCGGACTAGCGGGAGGTTCCCGAAGTAATGAGCAGTTCTTC. It codes for CASSLPGLAGGSRSNEQFF.

This chain uses TRBV27 with TRBJ2-7, with 8 bases lining up with TRBD2. The CDR3 spans 14 residues. J was trimmed by 3 bases and V by 8 bases; bases with no gene match: 9. Germline V lookup: CDR1 MNHEY, CDR2 SMNVEV (reference sequence). CDR3 DNA: TGTGCCAGCCGGGAAGTTAGCGGGAACTACGAGCAGTACTTC. Protein: CASREVSGNYEQYF.

V usage is TRBV4-3 and J usage is TRBJ2-7; weak D call: TRBD2 (5 bases). Germline CDR1 and CDR2: LGHNA and YSLEER. The V end lost 1 base, the J end lost 0 bases, and 10 bases lay between the germline ends. This CDR3 comprises 15 residues. The CDR3 sequence is CASSQAAGSSYEQYF. DNA of the CDR3: TGCGCCAGCAGCCAAGCGGCGGGCAGCTCCTACGAGCAGTACTTC.

The V and J genes are TRBV5-1 and TRBJ2-5; TRBD2 matches 10 bases. The J segment lost 5 bases and the V segment lost 0 bases, leaving 1 base of the junction unmatched. Germline CDR1 reads SGHRS; CDR2 reads YFSETQ. The CDR3 runs to 14 residues. Written as DNA, the CDR3 is TGCGCCAGCAGCTTGGCGGGACTAGCGGAGACCCAGTACTTC. Encoded protein: CASSLAGLAETQYF.

The chain carries TRBV19 and TRBJ1-2, with TRBD1 as a possible D gene (5 bases). Germline lookup yields CDR1 LNHDA and CDR2 SQIVND (reference sequence). Trimming removed 6 bases at V and 6 bases at J, with 17 bases between. This CDR3 has 14 amino acids. The CDR3 nucleotides are TGTGCCAGTAGGATACAGTGGGGCAGAGATGGCTACACCTTC. Amino acid sequence: CASRIQWGRDGYTF.